A single sample is the source of the 22 T cell receptor beta chains below, sequenced in a study of response to subunit inactivated influenza vaccine. TCRdb reprocessed the RT-PCR reads with MiXCR, giving one entry per CDR3 protein. The data contain around 750,000 distinct CDR3 sequences, 21% of them singletons. This material consisted of PBMCs from blood, taken about 5 days after vaccination. These receptors all come from a man in his fifties who received an inactivated influenza vaccine.

The chain uses TRBV20-1 and TRBJ2-3; D not certain. V dropped 2 bases and J dropped 6 bases, with 15 bases sitting between them. Germline CDR1 and CDR2: DFQATT and SNEGSKA (reference sequence). CDR3 length: 14 residues. The CDR3 sequence: CSARPPFLADTQYF. CDR3 in DNA: TGCAGTGCTAGACCCCCGTTCCTTGCGGATACGCAGTATTTT.

This rearrangement joins TRBV2 to TRBJ2-3, with 8 bases matching TRBD2. V gave up 7 bases and J gave up 4 bases; unmatched junction bases: 4. The length of the CDR3 is 13 residues. In germline, CDR1 is SNHLY, CDR2 FYNNEI. This CDR3 is CASKSGSPDTQYF. The DNA of the CDR3 is TGTGCCAGCAAAAGCGGGAGCCCAGATACGCAGTATTTT.

The rearrangement uses TRBV12-3 or TRBV12-4 and TRBJ1-5; 8 bases line up with TRBD1. CDR3 length: 16 residues. With 5 bases clipped from V and 0 bases from J, the junction kept 6 bases outside the gene matches. In DNA form, the CDR3 reads TGTGCCAGCAGTCGACGGACAGGGTATAGCAATCAGCCCCAGCATTTT. It encodes CASSRRTGYSNQPQHF.

This clonotype was found a few times. V usage is TRBV6-1 and J usage is TRBJ2-1, with D maybe TRBD2 (5 bases). CDR3 length equals 15 residues. V was shortened by 2 bases and J by 1 base, with 9 bases between the two germline ends. Germline CDR1 is MNHNS and CDR2 is SASEGT. The DNA for the CDR3 is TGTGCCAGCAGTGAATCCGGGAATTCCTACAATGAGCAGTTCTTC. Protein product: CASSESGNSYNEQFF.

The chain joins TRBV2 to TRBJ1-2; D unclear. CDR1 is SNHLY and CDR2 is FYNNEI in the germline V gene. The CDR3 contains 14 residues. The V and J ends lost 3 bases and 0 bases respectively, with 8 bases between them. CDR3 residues: CASSEIRTNYGYTF. The CDR3 DNA reads as TGTGCCAGCAGTGAGATTAGGACTAACTATGGCTACACCTTC. Variable domain in full (rest from reference TRBV2 and TRBJ1-2): EPEVTQTPSHQVTQMGQEVILRCVPISNHLYFYWYRQILGQKVEFLVSFYNNEISEKSEIFDDQFSVERPDGSNFTLKIRSTKLEDSAMYFCASSEIRTNYGYTFGSGTRLTVV.

The V gene is TRBV7-9, the J gene TRBJ1-1, with D maybe TRBD1 (5 bases). The CDR3 extends over 15 amino acids. Trimming stripped 1 base from V and 3 bases from J, with 12 bases between. Germline CDR1 is SEHNR and CDR2 is FQNEAQ (reference sequence). CDR3 coding DNA: TGTGCCAGCAGCTTAGACCAGGGATCTTACACTGAAGCTTTCTTT. This codes for CASSLDQGSYTEAFF.

With respect to this clonotype: Being one base from a much bigger clone, this may be a read error. The CDR3 sequence: CASSSGSSLYEQYF. The CDR3, as DNA: TGTGCCAGCAGCTCCGGGTCTAGCCTCTACGAGCAGTACTTC. This chain links TRBV6-2 or TRBV6-3 with TRBJ2-7; a weak D match, TRBD2 (5 bases). The germline gives CDR1 MNHEY, CDR2 SVGEGT. The CDR3 extends over 14 amino acids. V gave up 6 bases and J gave up 3 bases, with 15 bases separating them.

This clonotype was seen more than once but under ten times. This rearrangement joins TRBV12-3 or TRBV12-4 to TRBJ2-1; 14 nucleotides agree with TRBD2. V shed 10 bases and J 8 bases; nucleotides not matched to a gene: 7. The CDR3 has 14 residues. CDR3 nucleotide sequence: TGTGCCACCCGACTAGCGGGGGGGCCAGATGAGCAGTTCTTC. This translates into CATRLAGGPDEQFF.

The gene calls are TRBV15 and TRBJ1-4; 7 positions match TRBD1. V shed 4 bases, J shed 4 bases, and the junction held 6 bases outside the gene matches. This CDR3 region has 15 residues. Germline V CDR1 and CDR2: LNHNV, YYDKDF (reference sequence). CDR3 region: CATSNRQGLNEKLFF. In nucleotides, the CDR3 is TGTGCCACCAGCAACCGACAGGGCCTTAATGAAAAACTGTTTTTT.

This clonotype occurred a few times. The rearrangement joins TRBV10-3 to TRBJ2-2; 7 positions agree with TRBD2. J gave up 0 bases and V 6 bases, and 7 bases lay outside the gene matches. CDR1 is ENHRY and CDR2 is SYGVKD in the germline V gene. The CDR3 length is 16 residues. The CDR3 DNA reads TGTGCCATCAGAGACCCGGGACTATCGAACACCGGGGAGCTGTTTTTT. Protein: CAIRDPGLSNTGELFF.

As for this clonotype: A much larger clone sits a single nucleotide away, making a read error possible. The V call is TRBV27, the J call TRBJ2-3; 10 bases align to TRBD2. The CDR3 is 15 residues long. The trim removed 6 bases at V and 0 bases at J, leaving 3 bases unmatched. The V gene's germline CDR1 is MNHEY and CDR2 SMNVEV (reference sequence). CDR3 in amino acids: CASRQTSGSTDTQYF. The CDR3 region has the DNA TGTGCCAGCAGACAGACTAGCGGGAGCACAGATACGCAGTATTTT.

The chain recombines TRBV4-2 with TRBJ1-1, with TRBD1 as a possible D gene (5 bases). The CDR3 length is 16 residues. The V end was cut by 4 bases, the J end by 2 bases, with 17 bases between. The germline CDR1 and CDR2 sequences are LGHNA and YNFKEQ. In nucleotides, the CDR3 is TGTGCCAGCAGCCGAACGACCGCCGGGGGAAACACTGAAGCTTTCTTT. Translation gives CASSRTTAGGNTEAFF.

V usage is TRBV5-6 and J usage is TRBJ2-3; 9 nucleotides align to TRBD2. This CDR3 has 16 residues. With V trimmed by 4 bases and J by 1 base, 7 bases remained unmatched. Per the germline V gene, CDR1 is SGHDT and CDR2 is YYEEEE. CDR3 DNA: TGTGCCAGCAGCCATATATGGACTAGCGGCACAGATACGCAGTATTTT. This gives the protein CASSHIWTSGTDTQYF.

This chain joins TRBV7-2 and TRBJ2-1; 8 nucleotides align to TRBD2. V trimming: 5 bases; J trimming: 9 bases; junction bases outside the gene matches: 15. Germline V gene data show CDR1 as SGHTA and CDR2 as FQGNSA. The CDR3 consists of 16 residues. The CDR3 bases are TGTGCCAGCAGCCCCCCTAACGGGAGGGCACGGAGTGAGCAGTTCTTC. It is translated as CASSPPNGRARSEQFF.

The chain combines TRBV5-1 with TRBJ2-3, with TRBD2 matching over 11 bases. Germline V gives CDR1 SGHRS, CDR2 YFSETQ. V was clipped by 4 bases and J by 2 bases; unmatched bases: 3. The CDR3 has 15 amino acids. In nucleotides, the CDR3 is TGCGCCAGCAGCGTAGCGGGAGGGCACACAGATACGCAGTATTTT. Translating gives CASSVAGGHTDTQYF.

A single count supports this clonotype. At one of its ends the junction is not consistent with the germline gene, which may arise from a read error. V gene TRBV19 combines with J gene TRBJ2-7; D is tentatively TRBD1 or TRBD2 (5 bases each). Germline CDR1 and CDR2: LNHDA and SQIVND (reference sequence). The CDR3 contains 14 residues. CDR3 coding DNA: TGTGACAGTAGTATAGGGGACCAGAGGTGGGAGCAGTACTTC. It is translated as CDSSIGDQRWEQYF.

The chain carries TRBV28 and TRBJ2-3, with D possibly called TRBD1 or TRBD2 (6 bases each). Germline CDR1 reads MDHEN; CDR2 reads SYDVKM. The CDR3 extends over 18 amino acids. Trimming cost V 3 bases and J 7 bases, with 26 bases left between them. The CDR3 DNA reads TGTGCCAGCAGTTTTCCCCGTAACCGGGGGCCGGCGGGATATACGCAGTATTTT. This gives the protein CASSFPRNRGPAGYTQYF. The entire variable domain, with the rest obtained from reference TRBV28 and TRBJ2-3, is as follows: DVKVTQSSRYLVKRTGEKVFLECVQDMDHENMFWYRQDPGLGLRLIYFSYDVKMKEKGDIPEGYSVSREKKERFSLILESASTNQTSMYLCASSFPRNRGPAGYTQYFGPGTRLTVL.

This clonotype was seen a handful of times. V gene TRBV29-1 combines with J gene TRBJ1-1; the match to TRBD1 covers 8 bases. V was clipped by 7 bases and J by 4 bases; unmatched bases: 8. Germline lookup yields CDR1 SQVTM and CDR2 ANQGSEA. The CDR3 contains 13 residues. This chain's CDR3 is CSADRGRGTEAFF. As DNA, the CDR3 is TGCAGCGCTGACAGGGGTCGGGGCACTGAAGCTTTCTTT.

This chain joins TRBV29-1 and TRBJ2-7; TRBD1 matches 10 bases. Germline V gives CDR1 SQVTM, CDR2 ANQGSEA. V trimming: 5 bases; J trimming: 6 bases; junction bases outside the gene matches: 10. This CDR3 comprises 14 residues. In DNA form, the CDR3 reads TGCAGCGTTACTTGGACAGGGGGGGCTTCCGAGCAGTACTTC. Protein: CSVTWTGGASEQYF.

A few counts support this clonotype. The genes are TRBV6-1 and TRBJ2-3; D is unclear. The CDR3 has 13 residues. Looked up from germline, CDR1 is MNHNS and CDR2 is SASEGT. Trimming shortened V by 4 bases and J by 2 bases, and 7 bases separated the two germline ends. In nucleotides, the CDR3 is TGTGCCAGCAGTGGGCAGAACACAGATACGCAGTATTTT. This gives the protein CASSGQNTDTQYF.

J is TRBJ2-1 and V is TRBV7-9; D gene ambiguous. CDR3 length equals 13 residues. Per the germline V gene, CDR1 is SEHNR and CDR2 is FQNEAQ (reference sequence). V was cut by 2 bases and J by 5 bases, with 7 bases left in between. DNA for the CDR3: TGTGCCAGCAGCTTATCGACCGACAATGAGCAGTTCTTC. This sequence encodes CASSLSTDNEQFF.

The chain links TRBV4-1 to TRBJ2-7, with D uncertain. The CDR3 has 15 amino acids. The V gene's germline CDR1 is MGHRA and CDR2 YSYEKL. V was pared by 1 base and J by 3 bases, with 13 bases between. CDR3 amino acids: CASSQALPGGYEQYF. DNA for the CDR3: TGCGCCAGCAGCCAAGCCCTACCCGGCGGCTACGAGCAGTACTTC.